A selection of T cell receptor beta chains follows, all from one sample in a study of cytomegalovirus exposure and HLA in healthy donors. TCRdb's table, derived via immunoSEQ multiplex PCR, lists solely in-frame clones and lacks some. The sample records just over 150,000 clones, roughly four fifths being singletons. The sequencing input was PBMCs. The receptor source for this set is a woman aged 40 to 49 in good health and CMV-seronegative. CDR3s include the opening cysteine and the closing phenylalanine or tryptophan. Clone size is not always given. Where it is, it says once, few, many or a class for expanded clones.

TRBV5-1	16	TRBJ2-3	NA	CASSLEAQGGTDTQYF
TRBV5-1	14	TRBJ1-2	NA	CASSQIDSRNGYTF
TRBV14	16	TRBJ2-1	once	CASSQIKRGGYNEQFF
TRBV4-1	15	TRBJ2-7	NA	CASSQDPQGAYEQYF
TRBV2	15	TRBJ2-4	NA	CASSLNGLAKNIQYF
TRBV5-1	15	TRBJ1-2	NA	CASSSTRTGINGYTF
TRBV7-3	13	TRBJ2-3	NA	CASSLGATDTQYF
TRBV18	12	TRBJ1-1	NA	CASSLHNTEAFF
TRBV28	15	TRBJ1-1	few	CASSPIGQGGTEAFF
TRBV27	15	TRBJ1-5	NA	CASGSGAGGNQPQHF
TRBV7-6	15	TRBJ2-5	few	CASSFSQGYQETQYF
TRBV7-9	13	TRBJ1-1	few	CASSWTENTEAFF
TRBV28	13	TRBJ1-2	NA	CASSGTSNYGYTF
TRBV21-1	16	TRBJ1-2	NA	CASSKIGPLAVYGYTF
TRBV5-1	13	TRBJ1-1	NA	CASSPQVPTEAFF
TRBV9	14	TRBJ2-3	NA	CASSVAGDTDTQYF
TRBV11-2	19	TRBJ2-6	NA	CASSHWPSLDSSGANVLTF
TRBV7-6	14	TRBJ2-7	NA	CASSHGTGDYEQYF
TRBV15	14	TRBJ1-1	once	CATSRGQMNTEAFF
TRBV15	16	TRBJ1-5	NA	CATSRDEARAYQPQHF
TRBV5-1	13	TRBJ2-7	NA	CASALRQGYEQYF
TRBV6-5	14	TRBJ2-2	NA	CASSLDRAPGELFF
TRBV19	16	TRBJ2-6	NA	CASSRTGVAGANVLTF
TRBV4-1	16	TRBJ2-1	NA	CASSHDWGGPYNEQFF
TRBV10-3	15	TRBJ2-5	once	CAISESGGGAETQYF
TRBV10-3	18	TRBJ2-3	NA	CAISESKDWTEPLGTQYF
TRBV28	14	TRBJ1-4	NA	CASLRGGTNEKLFF
TRBV2	15	TRBJ2-5	NA	CASSVTGYAQETQYF
TRBV27	13	TRBJ1-1	once	CASTRTVNTEAFF
TRBV6-5	11	TRBJ1-2	NA	CASEGGNGYTF
TRBV7-8	13	TRBJ1-2	NA	CASSTDRENGYTF
TRBV4-1	14	TRBJ2-2	NA	CASSPSRDSGELFF
TRBV6-1	17	TRBJ1-5	NA	CASSEAPGGIGNQPQHF
TRBV6-1	14	TRBJ2-7	once	CASSVTGTPLEQYF
TRBV27	15	TRBJ1-3	NA	CASRPWGEDGNTIYF
TRBV29-1	12	TRBJ2-7	NA	CSVPTTGDEQYF
TRBV7-9	14	TRBJ1-3	NA	CASSQTVSGNTIYF
TRBV2	13	TRBJ2-5	NA	CASGGGGGKTQYF
TRBV7-2	14	TRBJ2-7	NA	CASSLGTGSYEQYF
TRBV27	14	TRBJ2-1	few	CASSRAGQYNEQFF
TRBV5-4	13	TRBJ2-5	NA	CASSLAGGETRYF